These T cell receptor beta chains were read from a single sample in a study of blood T cell repertoires in COVID-19. Using immunoSEQ multiplex PCR, the repertoire was profiled, and TCRdb retains in-frame clones only, with some absent. The sample has 70,000 to 100,000 clones, approximately 88% seen once. Specimen: peripheral blood. The receptors originated from a human donor in a cohort sampled during active COVID-19. CDR3s include the opening cysteine and the closing phenylalanine or tryptophan. A D gene is named only where the DNA matches it firmly. Expanded clones are given a class, and other clones once, few, many or no size at all.

TRBD1 | . | TRBJ2-2 | TRBV18 | TGTGCCAGCTCACCCGGCGGGACAGGGGACGCCGGGGAGCTGTTTTTT | CASSPGGTGDAGELFF
TRBD2 | . | TRBJ2-5 | TRBV24-1 | TGTGCCACCAGTGATCTGGGACTAGCGGGAGGAGAGACCCAGTACTTC | CATSDLGLAGGETQYF
. | . | TRBJ1-6 | TRBV10-2 | TGCGCCAGTAGGGAGAGCGCCTATAATTCACCCCTCCACTTT | CASRESAYNSPLHF
. | . | TRBJ2-1 | TRBV5-1 | TGCGCCAGCAGCCCAGGACGCCAACAGGGTTACAATGAGCAGTTCTTC | CASSPGRQQGYNEQFF
TRBD2 | . | TRBJ2-3 | TRBV19 | TGTGCCAGTAGTCCGACTAGCGGGGGGCGGACAGATACGCAGTATTTT | CASSPTSGGRTDTQYF
. | once | TRBJ1-3 | TRBV5-1 | TGCGCCAGCAGCTTGGCAGGGAATCCAAACACCATATATTTT | CASSLAGNPNTIYF
. | few | TRBJ1-1 | TRBV7-5 | TGTGTCAGAAGCTTAGGGACCAGCAGGGGGTGTACTGAAGCTTTCTTT | CVRSLGTSRGCTEAFF
TRBD1 | . | TRBJ2-3 | TRBV5-4 | TGTGCCAGCAGCTCAAGACAGGGGGCAGATACGCAGTATTTT | CASSSRQGADTQYF
TRBD2 | . | TRBJ2-1 | TRBV7-7 | TGTGCTAGCAGCTCGGGACTAGCGGGAGATGGAGAGCAGTTCTTC | CASSSGLAGDGEQFF
. | . | TRBJ2-1 | TRBV18 | TGTGCCAGCTCACCATACGACAAATACAATGAGCAGTTCTTC | CASSPYDKYNEQFF
TRBD2 | . | TRBJ2-3 | TRBV29-1 | TGCAGCGTTGAAGAAAGACTAGCCCCGAGAGATACGCAGTATTTT | CSVEERLAPRDTQYF
. | . | TRBJ1-4 | TRBV4-1 | TGCGCCAGCAGCCAAGATCTAGCCAGGTTCGAAGAAAAACTGTTTTTT | CASSQDLARFEEKLFF
. | . | TRBJ2-1 | TRBV28 | TGTGCCAGCACCTCAACCCGACCCACCGAGACTAGCTACAATGAGCAGTTCTTC | CASTSTRPTETSYNEQFF
. | once | TRBJ2-6 | TRBV19 | TGTGCCAGTAGTGCCTATCTCCCTGGGGCCAACGTCCTGACTTTC | CASSAYLPGANVLTF
. | few | TRBJ1-2 | TRBV12-1 | TGTGCCAGCAGCCGCTGGACAGGCCCCTATGGCTACACCTTC | CASSRWTGPYGYTF